Following are 27 T cell receptor beta chains from one sample sequenced in a study of control samples from healthy donors and cancer patients. Some clones are missing from TCRdb's copy, which holds only in-frame ones; the method was immunoSEQ multiplex PCR. This sample has about 51,000 clones, with about four fifths found just once. Material: blood. These receptors all come from a man aged 70 or older in good health.

The table lists this clone with a few counts. The CDR3 here is CASSLARQSYNEQFF. CDR3 in DNA: TGTGCCAGCAGCTTAGCAAGACAGTCCTACAATGAGCAGTTCTTC. The chain has TRBV5-4 and TRBJ2-1, with a possible D match to TRBD1 (5 bases). The CDR3 is 15 residues long. V dropped 2 bases and J dropped 1 base, with 10 bases sitting between them. The V gene's germline CDR1 is SGHNT and CDR2 YYREEE (reference sequence).

This clone appeared once. V and J are TRBV7-3 and TRBJ2-3; D not certain. This CDR3 is 13 amino acids long. The germline V gene has CDR1 SGHTA and CDR2 FQGTGA. Trimming shortened V by 0 bases and J by 2 bases, and 3 bases separated the two germline ends. The CDR3 sequence: CASSLTYTDTQYF. The CDR3 DNA is TGTGCCAGCAGCTTAACCTACACAGATACGCAGTATTTT.

V is TRBV4-1 and J is TRBJ1-4, with 8 bases aligning to TRBD1. After removal of 4 bases from V and 7 bases from J, the junction contained 5 bases not matched to a gene. CDR3 length: 14 residues. Germline V gene sequence: CDR1 MGHRA, CDR2 YSYEKL. The CDR3 spells CASSPGQGSEKLFF. The CDR3 DNA reads as TGCGCCAGCAGCCCCGGACAGGGTAGTGAAAAACTGTTTTTT.

CDR3 nucleotide sequence: TGTGCCAGCAGGCGGGGGGCCTGGGCCGCAGATACGCAGTATTTT. Translating it yields CASRRGAWAADTQYF. The V gene is TRBV7-9, the J gene TRBJ2-3; 8 bases are a match to TRBD2. V trimming: 6 bases; J trimming: 4 bases; junction bases outside the gene matches: 9. The germline gives CDR1 SEHNR, CDR2 FQNEAQ (reference sequence). The CDR3 consists of 15 residues.

The chain has TRBV5-5 and TRBJ1-3; no firm D call. V was clipped by 7 bases and J by 1 base, with 21 bases between them. The CDR3 has 17 residues. Per the germline V gene, CDR1 is SGHKS and CDR2 is YYEKEE (reference sequence). The CDR3 protein is CASAYQNTVSSGNTIYF. CDR3 coding DNA: TGTGCCAGCGCTTACCAGAATACAGTGTCGTCTGGAAACACCATATATTTT.

This clone has only one observation. The rearrangement uses TRBV5-1 and TRBJ2-1; 9 nucleotides line up with TRBD2. The germline gives CDR1 SGHRS, CDR2 YFSETQ. The CDR3 loop spans 15 amino acids. The J segment lost 1 base and the V segment lost 3 bases, leaving 2 bases of the junction unmatched. CDR3 region: CASSSTSGSYNEQFF. CDR3 sequence (DNA): TGCGCCAGCAGCTCGACTAGCGGATCCTACAATGAGCAGTTCTTC.

In its sample, this clone was seen once. The chain carries TRBV18 and TRBJ2-1; D gene uncertain. The CDR3 totals 17 residues. Trimming shortened V by 0 bases and J by 0 bases, and 12 bases separated the two germline ends. Per germline, CDR1 KGHSH and CDR2 LQKENI. Here the CDR3 DNA reads TGTGCCAGCTCACCACCAGGCCGCGGTTCCTCCTACAATGAGCAGTTCTTC. It encodes CASSPPGRGSSYNEQFF.

The V call is TRBV28, the J call TRBJ1-1; TRBD1 is a possible D gene (6 bases). V lost 10 bases and J 1 base, leaving 13 bases between the germline ends. CDR1 and CDR2 from the germline V gene are MDHEN and SYDVKM. This CDR3 is built from 13 residues. For the CDR3, the DNA is TGTGCCATCGAGGGGGTATGGAACACTGAAGCTTTCTTT. Amino acid sequence: CAIEGVWNTEAFF. Using reference TRBV28 and TRBJ1-1 for the parts outside the CDR3, the full variable domain is DVKVTQSSRYLVKRTGEKVFLECVQDMDHENMFWYRQDPGLGLRLIYFSYDVKMKEKGDIPEGYSVSREKKERFSLILESASTNQTSMYLCAIEGVWNTEAFFGQGTRLTVV.

The genes are TRBV2 and TRBJ2-2; no firm D call. The CDR3 runs 15 residues. Germline V CDR1 and CDR2: SNHLY, FYNNEI. V gave up 2 bases and J gave up 0 bases, with 7 bases separating them. CDR3 bases: TGTGCCAGCAGTGAATCCCGCCCGAACACCGGGGAGCTGTTTTTT. The encoded protein is CASSESRPNTGELFF.

J is TRBJ1-6 and V is TRBV30; TRBD1 might be the D (6 bases). CDR1 is GTSNPN and CDR2 is SVGIG in the germline V gene (reference sequence). V was shortened by 3 bases and J by 10 bases, with 19 bases between the two germline ends. The CDR3 is 15 residues long. The CDR3 nucleotides are TGTGCCTGGAGCGGGCCGGGACATCGAAGATCACCCCTCCACTTT. Residues: CAWSGPGHRRSPLHF.

The chain carries TRBV6-5 and TRBJ1-4; possible D gene TRBD1, 5 bases. The CDR3 has 14 residues. V was pared by 7 bases and J by 8 bases, with 17 bases between. Germline V CDR1 and CDR2: MNHEY, SVGAGI. The CDR3, as DNA: TGTGCCAGCAAGGGGCGGTCGGGCGGGGAAAAACTGTTTTTT. This gives the protein CASKGRSGGEKLFF.

J is TRBJ2-5 and V is TRBV5-1, with 8 bases identical to TRBD1. The CDR3 totals 14 residues. Germline V gives CDR1 SGHRS, CDR2 YFSETQ. Trimming cost V 4 bases and J 2 bases; bases outside gene matches: 4. The CDR3 loop reads CASSEGTGQETQYF. CDR3 DNA: TGCGCCAGCAGCGAGGGGACAGGACAAGAGACCCAGTACTTC.

V usage is TRBV7-4 and J usage is TRBJ2-2, with 7 bases identical to TRBD1. V gave up 4 bases and J gave up 4 bases; unmatched junction bases: 6. This CDR3 contains 15 residues. CDR1 and CDR2 from the germline V gene are SGHVT and SQSDAQ. The CDR3 is CASSSRGQGTGELFF. CDR3 DNA sequence: TGTGCCAGCAGCTCTAGGGGGCAGGGCACCGGGGAGCTGTTTTTT.

This chain joins TRBV28 and TRBJ2-7; 16 bases fit TRBD2. V lost 3 bases, J lost 6 bases, and 11 bases stayed unmatched. The CDR3 is made up of 18 amino acids. Germline values: CDR1 MDHEN, CDR2 SYDVKM. For the CDR3, the DNA is TGTGCCAGCAGTTTCCCCGGGACTAGCGGGAGGGCTGTCGGCGAGCAGTACTTC. This codes for CASSFPGTSGRAVGEQYF.

V usage is TRBV2 and J usage is TRBJ1-2; no firm D call. The V gene lost 0 bases and the J gene lost 6 bases, with 8 bases spanning the gap. This CDR3 comprises 13 residues. Germline V CDR1 and CDR2: SNHLY, FYNNEI. The CDR3 nucleotides are TGTGCCAGCAGTGAAGCTCCCCAGGATGGCTACACCTTC. It specifies CASSEAPQDGYTF. The complete variable domain, with remaining parts taken from reference TRBV2 and TRBJ1-2, reads EPEVTQTPSHQVTQMGQEVILRCVPISNHLYFYWYRQILGQKVEFLVSFYNNEISEKSEIFDDQFSVERPDGSNFTLKIRSTKLEDSAMYFCASSEAPQDGYTFGSGTRLTVV.

A remark on this clone: At one boundary the junction diverges from the germline segment, which might be a read error. Other DNA sequences in the sample encode the same CDR3. V usage is TRBV5-4 and J usage is TRBJ2-7, with 8 bases lining up with TRBD1. Germline CDR1 reads SGHNT; CDR2 reads YYREEE (reference sequence). The CDR3 contains 15 residues. CDR3 amino acids: CASSYPGQDVGEQYF. CDR3 DNA: TGTGCCAGCAGTTATCCGGGACAGGACGTGGGGGAGCAGTACTTT. Full variable domain (missing parts from reference TRBV5-4 and TRBJ2-7): ETGVTQSPTHLIKTRGQQVTLRCSSQSGHNTVSWYQQALGQGPQFIFQYYREEENGRGNFPPRFSGLQFPNYSSELNVNALELDDSALYLCASSYPGQDVGEQYFGPGTRLTVT.

The chain links TRBV6-5 to TRBJ2-7, with 11 bases aligning to TRBD1. The CDR3 extends over 14 amino acids. The V gene's germline CDR1 is MNHEY and CDR2 SVGAGI. The V gene end was trimmed by 6 bases and the J gene end by 2 bases; junction bases not matched to a gene: 3. CDR3 coding DNA: TGTGCCAGCAGCTCGGGACAGGGGGCCTACGAGCAGTACTTC. Its translation: CASSSGQGAYEQYF.

In this sample, this clone turned up a few times. The chain couples TRBV6-6 to TRBJ2-1; D perhaps matches TRBD2 (5 bases). This CDR3 has 14 residues. Germline CDR1 MNHNY, CDR2 SVGAGI (reference sequence). The V gene lost 0 bases and the J gene lost 4 bases, with 7 bases spanning the gap. DNA for the CDR3: TGTGCCAGCAGTTACTCGCGGAGGTACAATGAGCAGTTCTTC. This codes for CASSYSRRYNEQFF.

V and J are TRBV19 and TRBJ2-1, with 8 nucleotides matching TRBD1. This CDR3 is 19 amino acids long. V lost 5 bases and J lost 5; bases outside the gene matches: 20. In germline, CDR1 is LNHDA, CDR2 SQIVND (reference sequence). CDR3 residues: CASSPGRTGRAPRDNEQFF. Written as DNA, the CDR3 is TGTGCCAGTAGTCCCGGTCGGACAGGGCGGGCTCCGAGGGACAATGAGCAGTTCTTC.

The V call is TRBV6-6, the J call TRBJ2-7, with D possibly matching TRBD2 (5 bases). Trimming removed 2 bases from V and 7 bases from J, with 15 bases in between. Germline V CDR1 and CDR2: MNHNY, SVGAGI (reference sequence). The CDR3 runs 14 residues. In DNA form, the CDR3 reads TGTGCCAGCAGTTACCTGACTCCTCCGGGGGAGCAGTACTTC. Encoded protein: CASSYLTPPGEQYF.

The chain links TRBV6-5 to TRBJ1-2; TRBD1 matches at 7 bases. Germline CDR1 MNHEY, CDR2 SVGAGI. With V trimmed by 5 bases and J by 3 bases, 9 bases remained unmatched. CDR3 length: 15 amino acids. The DNA of the CDR3 is TGTGCCAGCAGTCCGACAGGGTCGGTCGACTATGGCTACACCTTC. This codes for CASSPTGSVDYGYTF.

This chain uses TRBV5-1 with TRBJ1-1, with D possibly matching TRBD1 (5 bases). With 7 bases removed from V and 5 bases from J, the gap between germline ends came to 15 bases. Germline values: CDR1 SGHRS, CDR2 YFSETQ. The CDR3 is 13 amino acids. The CDR3 coding sequence is TGCGCCAGCCGCCGGGGCCGGGGGACTGAAGCTTTCTTT. Its translation is CASRRGRGTEAFF. Using reference TRBV5-1 and TRBJ1-1 for the parts outside the CDR3, the full variable domain is KAGVTQTPRYLIKTRGQQVTLSCSPISGHRSVSWYQQTPGQGLQFLFEYFSETQRNKGNFPGRFSGRQFSNSRSEMNVSTLELGDSALYLCASRRGRGTEAFFGQGTRLTVV.

J is TRBJ2-2 and V is TRBV6-4; D might be TRBD1 (6 bases). The V gene's germline CDR1 is MRHNA and CDR2 SNTAGT. V was clipped by 6 bases and J by 2 bases, with 10 bases between them. This CDR3 comprises 14 residues. The CDR3 is CASSGQLNTGELFF. DNA for the CDR3: TGTGCCAGCAGCGGACAGCTTAACACCGGGGAGCTGTTTTTT.

This clone appeared a few times. J is TRBJ2-1 and V is TRBV9; TRBD2 matches at 13 bases. This CDR3 is 16 amino acids long. Germline values: CDR1 SGDLS, CDR2 YYNGEE. The V and J ends lost 4 bases and 7 bases, in that order; junction bases with no gene match: 8. The CDR3, as DNA: TGTGCCAGCAGCCCAGGACTAGCGGGAGCGCGGAATGAGCAGTTCTTC. It codes for CASSPGLAGARNEQFF.

The V call is TRBV6-6, the J call TRBJ2-5; D is unclear. The CDR3 loop spans 11 amino acids. With 0 bases removed from V and 5 bases from J, the gap between germline ends came to 1 base. Germline CDR1 MNHNY, CDR2 SVGAGI (reference sequence). CDR3 region: CASSYSETQYF. The CDR3 region has the DNA TGTGCCAGCAGTTACTCGGAGACCCAGTACTTC.

The chain combines TRBV2 with TRBJ1-2; D is possibly TRBD1 (6 bases). Germline V gene lookup returns CDR1 SNHLY and CDR2 FYNNEI. V lost 2 bases to trimming and J lost 8 bases, with 12 bases between them. This CDR3 region has 13 residues. This chain's CDR3 is CASSERGGSGYTF. Written as DNA, the CDR3 is TGTGCCAGCAGTGAACGAGGGGGTAGCGGCTACACCTTC.

The chain is built from TRBV5-1 and TRBJ2-1; 11 bases are a match to TRBD2. The germline V gene encodes CDR1 SGHRS and CDR2 YFSETQ. The CDR3 spans 16 residues. V shed 0 bases and J 4 bases; nucleotides not matched to a gene: 3. The CDR3 DNA reads as TGCGCCAGCAGCTTGGCTCTAGCGGGGGGTTACAATGAGCAGTTCTTC. This gives the protein CASSLALAGGYNEQFF.